The source of this T cell receptor beta chain is a study of shared clonotypes between healthy human individuals. Study conclusions and caveats: Compared with memory subsets, naive subsets generally had larger estimated richness.

Division of CD4+ cells produced a CD45RA+ naive subset and a CD45RA-negative memory subset. Across several immunoSEQ plates, the genomic DNA of each subset was split evenly. TCRdb's table, derived via immunoSEQ multiplex PCR, lists solely in-frame clones and lacks some. The top ten hold around 0.38% of the sample, which has fewer than 3 million clones, 85% to 95% seen once. As concerns this clone: Its specificity is not known. Other nucleotide sequences in the sample specify the same CDR3.

Trimming removed 2 bases at V and 2 bases at J, with 9 bases between. This CDR3 has 15 residues. Germline lookup yields CDR1 KGHSH and CDR2 LQKENI. Sequenced: naive CD4+ T cells from PBMCs. Subset given: CD45RA+ positively selected. The rearrangement joins TRBV18 to TRBJ2-2; D remains ambiguous. The receptor was isolated from a young man in good health. Some clones in this sample may be carry-over from other donors' samples. The CDR3 DNA follows: TGTGCCAGCTCACCAAGGGCAGCTAACACCGGGGAGCTGTTTTTT. Residues: CASSPRAANTGELFF.